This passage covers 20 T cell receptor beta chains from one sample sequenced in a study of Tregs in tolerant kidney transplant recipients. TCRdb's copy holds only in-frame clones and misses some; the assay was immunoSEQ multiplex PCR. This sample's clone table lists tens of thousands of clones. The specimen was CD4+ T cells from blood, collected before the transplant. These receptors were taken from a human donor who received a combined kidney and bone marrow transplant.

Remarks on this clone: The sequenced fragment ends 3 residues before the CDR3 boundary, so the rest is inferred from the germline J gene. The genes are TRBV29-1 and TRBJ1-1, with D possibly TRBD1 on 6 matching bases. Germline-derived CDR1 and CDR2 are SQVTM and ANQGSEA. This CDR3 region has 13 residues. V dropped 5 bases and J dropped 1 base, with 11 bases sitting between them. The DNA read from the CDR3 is TGCAGCGTTCGACAGGACTCGAACACTGAA. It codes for CSVRQDSNTE. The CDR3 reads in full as CSVRQDSNTEAFF. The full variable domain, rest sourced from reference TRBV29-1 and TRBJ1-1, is SAVISQKPSRDICQRGTSLTIQCQVDSQVTMMFWYRQQPGQSLTLIATANQGSEATYESGFVIDKFPISRPNLTFSTLTVSNMSPEDSSIYLCSVRQDSNTEAFFGQGTRLTVV.

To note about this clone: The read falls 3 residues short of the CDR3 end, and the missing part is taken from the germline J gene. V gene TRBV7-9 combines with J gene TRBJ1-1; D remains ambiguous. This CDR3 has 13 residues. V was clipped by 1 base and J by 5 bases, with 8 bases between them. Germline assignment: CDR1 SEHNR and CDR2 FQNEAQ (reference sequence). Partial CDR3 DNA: TGTGCCAGCAGCTTAGAGAGTCTAACTGAA. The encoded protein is CASSLESLTE. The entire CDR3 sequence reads CASSLESLTEAFF.

CDR3 DNA (partial): TGCAGTGCCCCCGCCGGGGGATCCAGTGAG. The encoded protein is CSAPAGGSSE. The complete CDR3 protein is CSAPAGGSSEQFF. The rearrangement joins TRBV20-1 to TRBJ2-1, with D perhaps matching TRBD2 (6 bases). The DNA ends 3 residues before the CDR3 does, and the rest of the CDR3 is filled in from the germline J gene. Looked up from germline, CDR1 is DFQATT and CDR2 is SNEGSKA (reference sequence). The CDR3 is 13 residues long. V was pared by 6 bases and J by 9 bases, with 18 bases between.

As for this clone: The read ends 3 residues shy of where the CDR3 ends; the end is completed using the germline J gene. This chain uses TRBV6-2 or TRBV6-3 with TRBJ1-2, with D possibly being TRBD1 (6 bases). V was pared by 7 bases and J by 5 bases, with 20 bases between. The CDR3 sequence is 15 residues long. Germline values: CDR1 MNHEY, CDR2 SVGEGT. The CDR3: CASNGGLTGIYGYTF. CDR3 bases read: TGTGCCAGCAATGGGGGCCTCACAGGGATTTATGGC.

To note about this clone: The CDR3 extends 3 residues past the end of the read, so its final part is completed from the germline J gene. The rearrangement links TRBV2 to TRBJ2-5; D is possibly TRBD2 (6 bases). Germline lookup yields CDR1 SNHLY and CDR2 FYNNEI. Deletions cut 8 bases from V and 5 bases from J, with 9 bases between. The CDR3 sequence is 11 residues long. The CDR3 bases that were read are TGTGCCAGCCGGAGGGGCGAGACC. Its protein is CASRRGET. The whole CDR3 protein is CASRRGETQYF.

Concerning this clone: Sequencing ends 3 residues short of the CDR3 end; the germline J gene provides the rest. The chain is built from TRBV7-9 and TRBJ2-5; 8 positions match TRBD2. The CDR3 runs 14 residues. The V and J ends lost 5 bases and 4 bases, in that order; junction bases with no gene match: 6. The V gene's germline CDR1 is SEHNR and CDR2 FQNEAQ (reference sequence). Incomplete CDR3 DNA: TGTGCCAGCAGCCCTGCTAGCGGGCGAGAGACC. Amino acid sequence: CASSPASGRET. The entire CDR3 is CASSPASGRETQYF.

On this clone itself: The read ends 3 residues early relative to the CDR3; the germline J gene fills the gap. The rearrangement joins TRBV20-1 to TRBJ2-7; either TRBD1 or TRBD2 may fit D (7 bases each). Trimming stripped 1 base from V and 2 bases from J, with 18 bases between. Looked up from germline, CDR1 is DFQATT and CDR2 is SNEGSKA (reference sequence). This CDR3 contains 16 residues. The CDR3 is CSARGGEGAQAYEQYF. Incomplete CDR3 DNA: TGCAGTGCTAGAGGTGGGGAGGGGGCGCAGGCCTACGAG.

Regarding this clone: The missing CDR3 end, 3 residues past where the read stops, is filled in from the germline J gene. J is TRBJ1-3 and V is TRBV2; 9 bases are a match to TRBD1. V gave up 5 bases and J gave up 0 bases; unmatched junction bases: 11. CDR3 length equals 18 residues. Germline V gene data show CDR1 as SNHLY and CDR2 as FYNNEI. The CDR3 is CASSRLRDRASSGNTIYF. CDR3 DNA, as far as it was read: TGTGCCAGCAGTAGACTCCGGGACAGGGCTAGCTCTGGAAACACC.

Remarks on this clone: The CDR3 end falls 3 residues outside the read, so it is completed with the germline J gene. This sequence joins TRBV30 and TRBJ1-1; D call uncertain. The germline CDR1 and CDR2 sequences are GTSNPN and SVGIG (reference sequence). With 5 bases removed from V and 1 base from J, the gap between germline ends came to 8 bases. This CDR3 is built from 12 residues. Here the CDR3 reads CAWGLRNTEAFF. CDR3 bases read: TGTGCCTGGGGACTCAGGAACACTGAA.

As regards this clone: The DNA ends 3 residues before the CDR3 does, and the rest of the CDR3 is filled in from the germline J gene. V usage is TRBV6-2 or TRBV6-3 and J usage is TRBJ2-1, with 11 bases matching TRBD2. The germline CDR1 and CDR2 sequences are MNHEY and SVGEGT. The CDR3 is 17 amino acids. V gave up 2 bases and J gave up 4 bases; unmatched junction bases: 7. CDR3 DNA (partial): TGTGCCAGCAGTTACGGGCTAGCGGGAGGAACTTACAATGAG. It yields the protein CASSYGLAGGTYNE. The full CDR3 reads CASSYGLAGGTYNEQFF.

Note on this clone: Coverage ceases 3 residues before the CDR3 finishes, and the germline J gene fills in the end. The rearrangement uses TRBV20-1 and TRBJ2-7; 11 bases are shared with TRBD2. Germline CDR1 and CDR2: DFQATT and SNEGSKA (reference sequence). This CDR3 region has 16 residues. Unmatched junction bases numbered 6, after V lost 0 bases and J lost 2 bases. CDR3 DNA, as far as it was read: TGCAGTGCTAGAGATGATGGGACTAGCGGAACCTACGAG. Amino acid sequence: CSARDDGTSGTYE. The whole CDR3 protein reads CSARDDGTSGTYEQYF.

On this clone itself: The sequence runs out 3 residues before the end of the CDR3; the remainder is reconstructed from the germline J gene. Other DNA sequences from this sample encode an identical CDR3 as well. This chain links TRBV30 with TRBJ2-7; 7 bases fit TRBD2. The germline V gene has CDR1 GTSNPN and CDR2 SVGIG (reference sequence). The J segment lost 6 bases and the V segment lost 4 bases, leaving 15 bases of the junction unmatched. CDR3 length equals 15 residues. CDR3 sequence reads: CAWNPGLAGVGEQYF. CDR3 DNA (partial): TGTGCCTGGAATCCGGGCCTGGCGGGAGTAGGCGAG.

CDR3 bases read: TGCAGTGCTAGAGATAGCGGGAGGACCAATGAG. It translates to CSARDSGRTNE. The CDR3 in full is CSARDSGRTNEQFF. The chain carries TRBV20-1 and TRBJ2-1; TRBD2 matches at 10 bases. The sequenced fragment ends 3 residues before the CDR3 boundary, so the rest is inferred from the germline J gene. V trimming: 0 bases; J trimming: 6 bases; junction bases outside the gene matches: 2. The CDR3 length is 14 residues. The germline gives CDR1 DFQATT, CDR2 SNEGSKA (reference sequence).

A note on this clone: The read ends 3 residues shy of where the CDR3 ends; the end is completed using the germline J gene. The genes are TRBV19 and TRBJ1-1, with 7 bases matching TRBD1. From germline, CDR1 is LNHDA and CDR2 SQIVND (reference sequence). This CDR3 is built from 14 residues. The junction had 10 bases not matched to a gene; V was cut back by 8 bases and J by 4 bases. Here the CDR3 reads CASENRGQLTEAFF. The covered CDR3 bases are TGTGCCAGTGAGAATAGGGGGCAGCTCACTGAA.

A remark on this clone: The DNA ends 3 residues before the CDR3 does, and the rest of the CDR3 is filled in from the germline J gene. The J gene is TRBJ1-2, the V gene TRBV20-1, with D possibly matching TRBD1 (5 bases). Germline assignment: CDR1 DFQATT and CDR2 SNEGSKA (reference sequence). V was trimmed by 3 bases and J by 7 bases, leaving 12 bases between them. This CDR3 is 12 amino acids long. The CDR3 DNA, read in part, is TGCAGTGCTAGGGGGCCCCTTTTTGGC. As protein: CSARGPLFG. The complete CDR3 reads CSARGPLFGYTF.

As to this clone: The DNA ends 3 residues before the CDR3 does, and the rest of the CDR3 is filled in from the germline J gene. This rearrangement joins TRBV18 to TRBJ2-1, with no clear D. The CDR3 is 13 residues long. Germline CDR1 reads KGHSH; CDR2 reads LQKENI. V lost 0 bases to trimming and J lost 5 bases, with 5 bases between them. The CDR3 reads CASSPPNNNEQFF. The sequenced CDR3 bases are TGTGCCAGCTCACCACCGAACAACAATGAG.

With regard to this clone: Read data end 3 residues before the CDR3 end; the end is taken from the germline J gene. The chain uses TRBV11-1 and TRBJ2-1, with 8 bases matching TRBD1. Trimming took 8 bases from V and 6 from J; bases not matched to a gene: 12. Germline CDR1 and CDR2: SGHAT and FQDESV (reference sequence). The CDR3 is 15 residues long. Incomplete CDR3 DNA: TGTGCCAGCCGCCGGTTGGACAGGGATGGCAATGAG. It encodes CASRRLDRDGNE. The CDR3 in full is CASRRLDRDGNEQFF.

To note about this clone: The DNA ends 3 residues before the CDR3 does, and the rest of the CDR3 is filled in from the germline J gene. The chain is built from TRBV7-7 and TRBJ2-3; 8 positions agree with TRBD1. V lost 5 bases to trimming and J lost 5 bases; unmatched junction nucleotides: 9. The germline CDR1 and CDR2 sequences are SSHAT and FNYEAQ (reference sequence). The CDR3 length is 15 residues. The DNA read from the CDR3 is TGTGCCAGCAGCCAAGGACAGGGAGAAATAGATACG. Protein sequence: CASSQGQGEIDT. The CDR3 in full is CASSQGQGEIDTQYF.

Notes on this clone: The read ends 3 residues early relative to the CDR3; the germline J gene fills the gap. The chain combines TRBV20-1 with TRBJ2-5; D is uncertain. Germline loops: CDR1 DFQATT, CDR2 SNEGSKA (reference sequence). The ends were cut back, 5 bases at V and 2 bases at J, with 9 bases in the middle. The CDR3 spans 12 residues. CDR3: CSACPQQETQYF. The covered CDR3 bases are TGCAGTGCTTGCCCACAACAAGAGACC.

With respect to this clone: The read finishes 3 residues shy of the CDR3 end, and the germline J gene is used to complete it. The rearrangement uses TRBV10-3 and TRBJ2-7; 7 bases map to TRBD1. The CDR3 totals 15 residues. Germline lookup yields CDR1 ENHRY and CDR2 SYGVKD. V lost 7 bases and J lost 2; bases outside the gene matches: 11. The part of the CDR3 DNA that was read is TGTGCCATCACCGATTCGACAGGGCAGCCCTACGAG. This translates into CAITDSTGQPYE. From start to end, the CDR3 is CAITDSTGQPYEQYF.